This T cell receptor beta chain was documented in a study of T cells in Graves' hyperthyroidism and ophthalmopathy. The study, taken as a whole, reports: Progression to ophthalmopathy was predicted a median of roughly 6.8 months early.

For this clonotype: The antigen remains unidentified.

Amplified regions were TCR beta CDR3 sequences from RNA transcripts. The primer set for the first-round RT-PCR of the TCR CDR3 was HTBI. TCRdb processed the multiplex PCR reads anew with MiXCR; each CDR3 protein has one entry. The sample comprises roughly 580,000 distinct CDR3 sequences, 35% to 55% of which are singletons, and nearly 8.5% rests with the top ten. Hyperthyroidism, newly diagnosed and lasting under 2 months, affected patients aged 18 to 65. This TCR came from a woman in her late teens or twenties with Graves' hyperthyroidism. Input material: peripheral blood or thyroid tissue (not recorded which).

CDR3 residues: CASSQASTRVGSQYF. For the CDR3, the DNA is TGTGCCAGCAGCCAAGCCTCGACTAGGGTAGGGTCCCAGTACTTC. The J gene is TRBJ2-5, the V gene TRBV3-1; weak D call: TRBD2 (6 bases). Germline V CDR1 and CDR2: LGHDT, YNNKEL (reference sequence). The CDR3 sequence is 15 residues long. V lost 1 base and J 9 bases, leaving 18 bases between the germline ends.